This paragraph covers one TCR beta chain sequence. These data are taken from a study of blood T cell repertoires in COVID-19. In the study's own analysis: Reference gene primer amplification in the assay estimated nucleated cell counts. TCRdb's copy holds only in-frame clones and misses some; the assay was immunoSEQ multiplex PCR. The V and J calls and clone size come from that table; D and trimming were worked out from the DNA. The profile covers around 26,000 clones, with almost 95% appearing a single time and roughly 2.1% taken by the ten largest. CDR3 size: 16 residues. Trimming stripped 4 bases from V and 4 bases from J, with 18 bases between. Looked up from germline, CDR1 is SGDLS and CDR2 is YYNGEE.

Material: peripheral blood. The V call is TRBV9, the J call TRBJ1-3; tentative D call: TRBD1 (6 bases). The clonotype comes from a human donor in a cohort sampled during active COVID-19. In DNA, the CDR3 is TGTGCCAGCAGCCCAACAACCGGCACAGGGGGAAACACCATATATTTT. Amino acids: CASSPTTGTGGNTIYF.